These 3 T cell receptor beta chains were sequenced from one sample in a study of CD8+CD57+ T cells in acquired aplastic anemia. TCR beta VDJ and CDR3 profiles were obtained from a genomic DNA template. TCRdb processed the reads anew with MiXCR; each CDR3 protein has one entry. Here the sample spans some 150,000 distinct CDR3 sequences, 71% being singletons. Patients picked for sequencing had shown CD8+CD57+ cell expansion detected by flow cytometry. Sequenced input: sorted CD4+, CD8+, or CD8+CD57+ T cells (not recorded which) from PBMCs. Source of these receptors: a human donor with aplastic anemia.

The sample holds a few counts of this clonotype. The V and J genes are TRBV24-1 and TRBJ2-1; TRBD2 is a possible D gene (5 bases). This CDR3 region has 13 residues. The V and J ends lost 9 bases and 10 bases respectively, with 18 bases between them. Per germline, CDR1 KGHDR and CDR2 SFDVKD. The CDR3 bases are TGTGCCACCCGGGCTCCGACGGGGTCAGAGCAGTTCTTC. It codes for CATRAPTGSEQFF.

The chain joins TRBV9 to TRBJ2-1; D unclear. Trimming removed 0 bases at V and 8 bases at J, with 3 bases between. This CDR3 comprises 11 residues. Germline values: CDR1 SGDLS, CDR2 YYNGEE. The CDR3 sequence is CASSVGYEQFF. In DNA, the CDR3 is TGTGCCAGCAGCGTAGGTTATGAGCAGTTCTTC.

The chain couples TRBV19 to TRBJ1-5; 8 bases fit TRBD1. The CDR3 runs to 13 residues. Germline lookup yields CDR1 LNHDA and CDR2 SQIVND (reference sequence). V gave up 10 bases and J gave up 4 bases; unmatched junction bases: 6. The CDR3 DNA reads TGTGCCACCCAACAGGGGGGGAATCAGCCCCAGCATTTT. This codes for CATQQGGNQPQHF.